This paragraph reports one T cell receptor beta chain. These data are taken from a study of T cell changes during pregnancy in multiple sclerosis. Germline V gives CDR1 LGHNA, CDR2 YSLEER. The CDR3 extends over 15 amino acids. With 1 base clipped from V and 2 bases from J, the junction kept 1 base outside the gene matches. This table comes from immunoSEQ multiplex PCR, and its TCRdb copy is limited to in-frame clones, with some not included. This sample yields roughly 31,000 clones, of which about 89% are seen a single time; around 8.6% belongs to the top ten. The specimen comprised CD8+ T cells from peripheral blood mononuclear cells, sampled before pregnancy. The receptor was isolated from a female donor with multiple sclerosis, enrolled in a pregnancy study. V and J are TRBV4-3 and TRBJ2-1, with 8 bases fitting TRBD2. DNA for the CDR3: TGCGCCAGCAGCCAAGGCGGGGGGACCTACAATGAGCAGTTCTTC. Its protein product is CASSQGGGTYNEQFF.